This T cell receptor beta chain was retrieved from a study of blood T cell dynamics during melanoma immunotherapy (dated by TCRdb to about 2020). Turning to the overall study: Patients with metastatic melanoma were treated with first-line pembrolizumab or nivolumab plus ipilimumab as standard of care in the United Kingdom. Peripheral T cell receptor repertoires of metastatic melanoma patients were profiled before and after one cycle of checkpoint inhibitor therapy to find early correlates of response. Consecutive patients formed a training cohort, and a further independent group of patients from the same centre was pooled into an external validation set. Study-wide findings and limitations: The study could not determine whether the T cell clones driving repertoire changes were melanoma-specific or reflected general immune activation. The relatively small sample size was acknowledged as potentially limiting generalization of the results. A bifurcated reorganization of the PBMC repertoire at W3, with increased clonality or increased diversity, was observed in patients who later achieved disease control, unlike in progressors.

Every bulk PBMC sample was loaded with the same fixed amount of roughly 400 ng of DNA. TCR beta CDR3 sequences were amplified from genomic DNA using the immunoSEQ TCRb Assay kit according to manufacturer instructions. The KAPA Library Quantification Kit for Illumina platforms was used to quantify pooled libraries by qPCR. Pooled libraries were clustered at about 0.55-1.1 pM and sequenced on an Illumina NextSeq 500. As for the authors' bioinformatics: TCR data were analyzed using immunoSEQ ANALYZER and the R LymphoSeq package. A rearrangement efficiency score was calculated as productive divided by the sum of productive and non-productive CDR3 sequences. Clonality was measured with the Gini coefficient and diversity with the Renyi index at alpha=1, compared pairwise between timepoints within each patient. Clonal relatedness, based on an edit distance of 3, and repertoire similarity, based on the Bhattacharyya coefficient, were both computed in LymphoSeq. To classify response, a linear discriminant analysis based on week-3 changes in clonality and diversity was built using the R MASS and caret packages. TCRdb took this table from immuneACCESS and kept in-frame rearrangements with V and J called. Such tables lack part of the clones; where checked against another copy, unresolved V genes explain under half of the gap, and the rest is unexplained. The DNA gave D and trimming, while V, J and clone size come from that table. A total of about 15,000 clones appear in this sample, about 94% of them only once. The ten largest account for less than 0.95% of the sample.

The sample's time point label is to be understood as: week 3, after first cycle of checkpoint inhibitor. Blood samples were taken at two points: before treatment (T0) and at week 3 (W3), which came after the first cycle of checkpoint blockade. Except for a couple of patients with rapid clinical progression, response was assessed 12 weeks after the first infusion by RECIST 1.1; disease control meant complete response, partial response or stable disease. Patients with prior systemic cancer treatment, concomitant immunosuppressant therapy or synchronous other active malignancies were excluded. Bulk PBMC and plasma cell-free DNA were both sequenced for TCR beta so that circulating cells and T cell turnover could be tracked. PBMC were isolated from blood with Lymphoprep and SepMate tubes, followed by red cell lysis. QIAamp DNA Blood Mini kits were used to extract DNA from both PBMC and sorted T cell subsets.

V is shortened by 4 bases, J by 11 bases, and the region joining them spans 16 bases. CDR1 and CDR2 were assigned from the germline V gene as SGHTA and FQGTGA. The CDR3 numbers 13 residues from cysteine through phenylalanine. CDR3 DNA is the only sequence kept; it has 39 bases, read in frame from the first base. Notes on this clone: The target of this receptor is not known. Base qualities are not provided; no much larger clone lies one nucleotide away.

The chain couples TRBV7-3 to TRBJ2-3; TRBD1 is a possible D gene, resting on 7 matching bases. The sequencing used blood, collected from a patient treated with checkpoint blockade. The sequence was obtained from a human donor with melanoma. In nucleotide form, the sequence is TGTGCCAGCAGCTCCCAGGGGGGCTATATGCAGTATTTT. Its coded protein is CASSSQGGYMQYF.